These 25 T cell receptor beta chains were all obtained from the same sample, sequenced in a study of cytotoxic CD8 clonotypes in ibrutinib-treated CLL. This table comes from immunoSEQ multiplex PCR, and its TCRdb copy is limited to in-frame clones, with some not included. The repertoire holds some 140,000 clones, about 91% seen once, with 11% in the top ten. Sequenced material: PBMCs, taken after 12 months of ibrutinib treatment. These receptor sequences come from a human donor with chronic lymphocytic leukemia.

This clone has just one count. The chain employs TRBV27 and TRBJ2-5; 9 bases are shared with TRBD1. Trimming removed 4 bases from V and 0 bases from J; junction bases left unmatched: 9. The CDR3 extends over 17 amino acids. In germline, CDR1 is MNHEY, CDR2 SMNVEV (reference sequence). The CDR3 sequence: CASSYKWGQGDQETQYF. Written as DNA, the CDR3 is TGTGCCAGCAGTTATAAATGGGGACAGGGTGACCAAGAGACCCAGTACTTC.

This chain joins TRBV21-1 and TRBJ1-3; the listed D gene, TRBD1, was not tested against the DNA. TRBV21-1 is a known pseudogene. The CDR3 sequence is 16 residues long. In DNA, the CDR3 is TGTGCCAGCGGAGGTGGGGACAGGGGAGCTGGAAACACCATATATTTT. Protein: CASGGGDRGAGNTIYF.

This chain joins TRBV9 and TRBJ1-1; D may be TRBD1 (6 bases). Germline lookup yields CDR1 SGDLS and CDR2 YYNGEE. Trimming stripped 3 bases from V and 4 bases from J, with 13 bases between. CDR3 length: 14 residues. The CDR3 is CASSGVTGSTEAFF. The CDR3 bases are TGTGCCAGCAGCGGCGTAACAGGGAGCACTGAAGCTTTCTTT.

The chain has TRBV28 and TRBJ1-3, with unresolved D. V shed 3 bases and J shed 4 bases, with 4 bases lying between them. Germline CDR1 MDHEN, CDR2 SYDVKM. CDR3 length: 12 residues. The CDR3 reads CASSLGGNTIYF. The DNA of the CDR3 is TGTGCCAGCAGTTTGGGAGGAAACACCATATATTTT.

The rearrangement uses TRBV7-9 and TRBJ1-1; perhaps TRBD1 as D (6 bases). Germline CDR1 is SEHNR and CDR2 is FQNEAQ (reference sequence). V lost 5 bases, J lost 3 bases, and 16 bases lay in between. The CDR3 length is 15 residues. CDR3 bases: TGTGCCAGCAGCATCATCCCAGGGGCCTACACTGAAGCTTTCTTT. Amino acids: CASSIIPGAYTEAFF.

The CDR3 nucleotides are TGTGCCAGCAGGAGAACAGGGCAGGGGGGCACAGATACGCAGTATTTT. Translating gives CASRRTGQGGTDTQYF. The rearrangement links TRBV7-2 to TRBJ2-3; 7 nucleotides match TRBD1. CDR1 is SGHTA and CDR2 is FQGNSA in the germline V gene. The CDR3 loop spans 16 amino acids. V dropped 6 bases and J dropped 1; count of bases not matched to a gene: 10.

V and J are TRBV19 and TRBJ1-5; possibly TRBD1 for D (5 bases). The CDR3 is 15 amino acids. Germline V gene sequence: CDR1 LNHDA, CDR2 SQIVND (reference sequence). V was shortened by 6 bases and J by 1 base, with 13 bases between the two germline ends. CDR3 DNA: TGTGCCAGTAGGACAGCGGGCTTGAGCAATCAGCCCCAGCATTTT. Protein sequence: CASRTAGLSNQPQHF.

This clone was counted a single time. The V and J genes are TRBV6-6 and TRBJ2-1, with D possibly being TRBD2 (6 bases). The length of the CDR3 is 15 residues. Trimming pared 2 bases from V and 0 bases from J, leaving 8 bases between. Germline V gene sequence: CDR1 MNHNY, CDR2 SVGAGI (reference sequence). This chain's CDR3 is CASSYDGSSYNEQFF. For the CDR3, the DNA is TGTGCCAGCAGTTACGACGGGAGCTCCTACAATGAGCAGTTCTTC.

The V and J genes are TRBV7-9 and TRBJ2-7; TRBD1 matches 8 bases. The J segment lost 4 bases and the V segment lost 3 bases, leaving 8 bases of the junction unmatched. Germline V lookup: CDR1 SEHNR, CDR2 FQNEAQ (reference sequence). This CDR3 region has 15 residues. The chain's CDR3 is CASSLVQGAGYEQYF. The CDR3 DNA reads TGTGCCAGCAGCTTGGTTCAGGGGGCTGGTTACGAGCAGTACTTC.

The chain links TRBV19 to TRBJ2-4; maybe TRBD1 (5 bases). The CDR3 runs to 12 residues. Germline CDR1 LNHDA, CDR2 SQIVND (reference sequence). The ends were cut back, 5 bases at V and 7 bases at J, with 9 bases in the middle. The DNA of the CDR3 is TGTGCCAGTAGTGCCAGGGTGAACATTCAGTACTTC. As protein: CASSARVNIQYF.

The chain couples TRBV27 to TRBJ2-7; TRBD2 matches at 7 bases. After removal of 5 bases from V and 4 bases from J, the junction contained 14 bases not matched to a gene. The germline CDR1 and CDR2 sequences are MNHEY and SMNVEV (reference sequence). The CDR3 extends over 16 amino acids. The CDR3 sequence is CASSTRSGAPVYEQYF. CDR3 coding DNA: TGTGCCAGCAGTACGAGAAGCGGGGCACCTGTTTACGAGCAGTACTTC.

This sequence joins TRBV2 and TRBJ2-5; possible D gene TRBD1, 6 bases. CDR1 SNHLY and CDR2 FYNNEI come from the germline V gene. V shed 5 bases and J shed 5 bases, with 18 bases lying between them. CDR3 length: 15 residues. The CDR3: CASSIIHREGETQYF. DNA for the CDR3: TGTGCCAGCAGTATCATTCACAGGGAAGGGGAGACCCAGTACTTC.

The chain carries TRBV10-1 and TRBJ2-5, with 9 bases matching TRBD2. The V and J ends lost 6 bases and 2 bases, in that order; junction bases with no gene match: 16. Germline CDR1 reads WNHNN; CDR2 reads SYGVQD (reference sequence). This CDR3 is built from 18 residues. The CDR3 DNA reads TGCGCCAGCAGGGGGGGGGTGACTAGCGGTGCCATGCAAGAGACCCAGTACTTC. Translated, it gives CASRGGVTSGAMQETQYF.

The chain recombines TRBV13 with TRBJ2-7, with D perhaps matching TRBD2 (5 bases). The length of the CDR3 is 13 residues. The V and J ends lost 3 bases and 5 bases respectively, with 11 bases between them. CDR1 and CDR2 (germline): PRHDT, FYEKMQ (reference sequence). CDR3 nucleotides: TGTGCCAGCAGCTTTACTAGTAACGACGAGCAGTACTTC. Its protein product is CASSFTSNDEQYF.

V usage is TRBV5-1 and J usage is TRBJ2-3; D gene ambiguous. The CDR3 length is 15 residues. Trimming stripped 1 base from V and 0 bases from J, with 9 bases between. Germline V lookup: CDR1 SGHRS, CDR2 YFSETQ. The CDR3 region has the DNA TGCGCCAGCAGCTTGACGGGCACTAGCACAGATACGCAGTATTTT. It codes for CASSLTGTSTDTQYF.

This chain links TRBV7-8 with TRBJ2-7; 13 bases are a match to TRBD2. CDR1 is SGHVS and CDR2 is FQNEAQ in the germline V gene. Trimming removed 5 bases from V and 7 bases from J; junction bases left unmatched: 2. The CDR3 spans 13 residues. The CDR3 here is CASSRLAGGEQYF. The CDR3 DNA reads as TGTGCCAGCAGCCGACTAGCGGGGGGTGAGCAGTACTTC.

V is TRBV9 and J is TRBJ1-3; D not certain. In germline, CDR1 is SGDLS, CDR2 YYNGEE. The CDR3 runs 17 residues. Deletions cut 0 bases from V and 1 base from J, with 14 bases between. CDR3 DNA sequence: TGTGCCAGCAGCGTAGGGCCCCCCTTGACTTCTGGAAACACCATATATTTT. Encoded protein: CASSVGPPLTSGNTIYF.

The CDR3 protein is CASSPFGQGKGGYTF. In DNA, the CDR3 is TGTGCCAGCAGCCCCTTCGGACAGGGGAAGGGAGGCTACACCTTC. This sequence joins TRBV28 and TRBJ1-2; 9 nucleotides line up with TRBD1. The CDR3 has 15 amino acids. The J segment lost 8 bases and the V segment lost 6 bases, leaving 13 bases of the junction unmatched. The germline V gene encodes CDR1 MDHEN and CDR2 SYDVKM.

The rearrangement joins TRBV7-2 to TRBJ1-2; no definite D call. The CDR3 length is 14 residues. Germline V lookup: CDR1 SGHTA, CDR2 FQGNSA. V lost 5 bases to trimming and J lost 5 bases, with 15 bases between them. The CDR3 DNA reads TGTGCCAGCAGCGATAAGAACGGATTTTATGGCTACACCTTC. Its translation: CASSDKNGFYGYTF.

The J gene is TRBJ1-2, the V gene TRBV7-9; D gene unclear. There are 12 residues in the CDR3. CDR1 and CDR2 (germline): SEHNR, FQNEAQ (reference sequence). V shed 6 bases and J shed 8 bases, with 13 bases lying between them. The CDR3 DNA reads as TGTGCCAGCAGATTACGACAAGGAGGCTACACCTTC. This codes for CASRLRQGGYTF. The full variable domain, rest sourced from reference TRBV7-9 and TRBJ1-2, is DTGVSQNPRHKITKRGQNVTFRCDPISEHNRLYWYRQTLGQGPEFLTYFQNEAQLEKSRLLSDRFSAERPKGSFSTLEIQRTEQGDSAMYLCASRLRQGGYTFGSGTRLTVV.

CDR3 loop: CASSQDFTGASNYGYTF. The CDR3 coding sequence is TGTGCCAGCAGCCAAGATTTTACAGGGGCTTCTAACTATGGCTACACCTTC. The V and J genes are TRBV4-2 and TRBJ1-2; 7 nucleotides agree with TRBD1. Germline V gene sequence: CDR1 LGHNA, CDR2 YNFKEQ. Trimming cost V 0 bases and J 0 bases; bases outside gene matches: 7. This CDR3 contains 17 residues.

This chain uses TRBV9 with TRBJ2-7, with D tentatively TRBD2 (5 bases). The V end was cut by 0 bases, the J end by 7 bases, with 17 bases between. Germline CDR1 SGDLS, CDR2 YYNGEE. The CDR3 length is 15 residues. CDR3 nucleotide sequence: TGTGCCAGCAGCGTAGGGGGAGCGGACCCCCGGGAGCAGTACTTC. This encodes CASSVGGADPREQYF.

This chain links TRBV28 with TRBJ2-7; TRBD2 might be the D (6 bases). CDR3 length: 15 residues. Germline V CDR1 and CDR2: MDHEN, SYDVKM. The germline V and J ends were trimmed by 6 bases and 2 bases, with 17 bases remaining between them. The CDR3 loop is CASSFERAGTYEQYF. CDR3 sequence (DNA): TGTGCCAGCAGCTTTGAGCGGGCGGGGACCTACGAGCAGTACTTC.

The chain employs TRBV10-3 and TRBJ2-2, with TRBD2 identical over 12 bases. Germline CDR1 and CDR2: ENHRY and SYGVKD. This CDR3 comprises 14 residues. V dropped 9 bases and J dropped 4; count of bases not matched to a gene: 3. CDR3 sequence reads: CAIRTSGVTGELFF. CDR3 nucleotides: TGTGCCATTCGGACTAGCGGGGTCACCGGGGAGCTGTTTTTT.

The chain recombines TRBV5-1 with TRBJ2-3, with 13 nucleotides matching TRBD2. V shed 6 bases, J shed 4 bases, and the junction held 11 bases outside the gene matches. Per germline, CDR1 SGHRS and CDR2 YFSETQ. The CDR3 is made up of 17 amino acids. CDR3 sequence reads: CASNKRTSGREADTQYF. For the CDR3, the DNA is TGCGCCAGCAACAAACGGACTAGCGGGAGAGAGGCAGATACGCAGTATTTT.